These T cell receptor beta chains were read from a single sample in a study of blood T cells in healthy people across ages. TCRdb analysed the 5' RACE reads with MiXCR anew, one entry per CDR3 protein. Among about 700,000 distinct CDR3 sequences listed, about 32% were seen once. The sequenced sample consisted of blood. The receptors stem from an elderly woman in good health. CDR3s include the opening cysteine and the closing phenylalanine or tryptophan. A D gene is named only where the DNA matches it firmly. Clone size is given for some rows only: seen once, a few or many times, or a class if the clone is expanded.

d_call	v_call	j_call	clone_size	cdr3_nt	cdr3_aa
TRBD2	TRBV5-1	TRBJ2-5	.	TGCGCCAGCAGCTCAGCTAGCGGCTCGGAGACCCAGTACTTC	CASSSASGSETQYF
.	TRBV6-5	TRBJ1-3	.	TGTGCCAGCAGTTTTGGACGGAGCTCTGGAAACACCATATATTTT	CASSFGRSSGNTIYF
.	TRBV6-6	TRBJ1-2	.	TGTGCCAGCAGTTACTCGGGGGCGGGAGGCTACACCTTC	CASSYSGAGGYTF
TRBD1	TRBV4-2	TRBJ1-1	few	TGTGCCAGCAGCCAGACCGGGACAGGGGGCGGTTTTAACACTGAAGCTTTCTTT	CASSQTGTGGGFNTEAFF
.	TRBV7-8	TRBJ2-3	many	TGTGCCAGCACCCTAGGAGGGGGGCTCACAGATACGCAGTATTTT	CASTLGGGLTDTQYF
TRBD2	TRBV20-1	TRBJ2-1	many	TGCAGTGCTAGGTCTCTAGCGGGGGAGGTCAATGAGCAGTTCTTC	CSARSLAGEVNEQFF
.	TRBV6-5	TRBJ2-1	many	TGTGCCAGCAGTTCCCGACTCGGTGGGGTCCTGGGTGAGCAGTTCTTC	CASSSRLGGVLGEQFF
.	TRBV20-1	TRBJ2-5	.	TGCAGTGCTAGGAGTCCTGGGGAGCGGACGGAGACCCAGTACTTC	CSARSPGERTETQYF
TRBD1	TRBV11-1	TRBJ2-2	.	TGTGCCAGCAGCTGGGACAGGGTGAACACCGGGGAGCGGTTTTTT	CASSWDRVNTGERFF
TRBD2	TRBV15	TRBJ2-5	many	TGTGCCACCAGCAGAGACACTAGCGGGAAAGAGACCCAGTACTTC	CATSRDTSGKETQYF
TRBD2	TRBV5-1	TRBJ2-2	.	TGCGCCGGCAGCTTTGAGTCTGCGGGGGGCCGTAACACCGGGGAGCTGTTTTTT	CAGSFESAGGRNTGELFF
.	TRBV9	TRBJ2-3	many	TGTGCCAGCAGCGTAGCCCCCTCCAGGGTTGGATCAGATACGCAGTATTTT	CASSVAPSRVGSDTQYF
.	TRBV18	TRBJ2-7	.	TGTGCCAGCTCACCAGAGGCGAACGAGCAGTACTTC	CASSPEANEQYF
.	TRBV4-2	TRBJ2-1	many	TGTGCCAGCAGCCAAGCAGGGGGGGGGCCGAGGGAGCAGTTCTTC	CASSQAGGGPREQFF
TRBD1	TRBV28	TRBJ1-4	.	TGTGCCAGCAGTTCCGGACAGGAAGGAGGAAAACTGTTTTTT	CASSSGQEGGKLFF
.	TRBV27	TRBJ1-1	.	TGTGCCAGCAGGAATCGAGAGAACACTGAAGCTTTCTTT	CASRNRENTEAFF
.	TRBV20-1	TRBJ1-2	many	TGCAGTGCTTGGGGGGCCTCCTCGGGGGGCTACACCTTC	CSAWGASSGGYTF